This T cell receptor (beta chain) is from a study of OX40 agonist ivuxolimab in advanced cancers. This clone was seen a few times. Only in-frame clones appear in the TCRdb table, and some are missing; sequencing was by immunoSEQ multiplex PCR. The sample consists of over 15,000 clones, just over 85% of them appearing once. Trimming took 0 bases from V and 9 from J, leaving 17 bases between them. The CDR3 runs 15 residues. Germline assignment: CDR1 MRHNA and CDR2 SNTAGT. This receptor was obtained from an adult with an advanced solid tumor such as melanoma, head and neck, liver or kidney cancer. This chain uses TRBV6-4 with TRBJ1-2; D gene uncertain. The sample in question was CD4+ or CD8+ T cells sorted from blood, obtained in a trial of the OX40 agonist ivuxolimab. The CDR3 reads CASSDSEGSAICYTF. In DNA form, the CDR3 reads TGTGCCAGCAGTGACTCGGAGGGATCGGCTATTTGCTACACCTTC.